This T cell receptor beta chain was identified during a study of human T cells and chemical hapten exposure (dated by TCRdb to 2020 to 2022). Describing the broader study: For sensitization, 2% DPC in acetone was applied to a 2 cm by 2 cm area of upper inner arm skin. Throughout the study period of roughly five months, patients also received therapeutic DPC doses to the scalp every week. Around 29 alopecia patients provided blood for TCR sequencing at one to four time points (pre-sensitization, 2, 6 and 24 weeks). Patch testing on the upper back used Finn chambers containing 0.01% DPC, with scoring done after 6 days according to International Contact Dermatitis Research Group standards. Alopecia areata with under or over 50% scalp involvement, alopecia totalis and alopecia universalis were represented in the patient cohort, which was mostly female. The study tracked peripheral blood TCR repertoire changes in vivo during primary and secondary sensitization to the hapten diphenylcyclopropenone (DPC) in alopecia patients. Blood samples were taken from patients before sensitization (week 0) and then at 2, 6 and about 24 weeks after DPC sensitization. The libraries were sequenced as a pool, and the TCR yield per sample differed mostly because of small variations in library volumes within the pool. Overall results and qualifications from the work: After repeated subsampling, the strength of the expansion versus patch-test correlation and the threshold at which it became significant changed. Because all patients had alopecia, a presumed autoimmune disease, the immune response of the patients might differ from that of healthy individuals. A positive correlation was found between the number of PT1 expanded TCRs and patch test score, with significance reached at thresholds 8, 16 and 32 but not 4. Expanded TCRs formed significantly more large CDR3 similarity clusters than pre-sensitization or healthy control sets, consistent with antigen-driven responses. The number of TCRs above 1 in 1000 frequency did not change with DPC sensitization; there was no evidence of global repertoire structure alterations.

From its cysteine to its phenylalanine, the CDR3 spans 14 amino acids. Of all the DNA, just the CDR3 is kept, 42 bases in frame from base 1. V is pruned by 6 bases and J by 1 base, leaving 8 bases of the junction without a gene match. CDR1 and CDR2 are read off the germline V gene as SQVTM and ANQGSEA. The library was obtained by RACE. Data came from a NextSeq 500. Library preparation attached unique molecular identifiers to individual cDNA molecules for quantitative, reproducible TCR counting. Each blood RNA sample was used to sequence both TCR alpha and TCR beta chains. The paper's data handling went like this. A median of about 87,000 TCRs per sample was observed, with a range of about 23,224 to 690,600. The Decombinator software suite was used to annotate the V, J and CDR3 of the TCR reads. For PS versus PT1 abundance plots, all samples were subsampled to the same number of TCRs (28,000). TCRs were defined as expanded if absent before sensitization and observed at least eight times at the 2-week time point. The public reads were reanalyzed by TCRdb: fastp trimming at Q25, MiXCR alignment, in-frame beta chains only. Rows merge per CDR3 protein into single entries with the most common DNA and genes. These V and J calls originate from TCRdb's pipeline instead of the authors' own analysis. The sample profile shows more than 65,000 distinct CDR3 sequences; 7.5% to 9.5% of them were found once. Roughly 1.6% of the sample belongs to the ten largest clones.

Taken with the paper, the label for time point translates to: patch test 1, 2 weeks after DPC sensitization. The treatment or condition label, as the study defines it: therapeutic diphenylcyclopropenone sensitization with weekly scalp DPC. Blood at each patch-test visit was drawn before the patch test was applied. Patients were eligible if aged 18 to 70, diagnosed with alopecia and judged suitable for DPC therapy, and pregnant patients were excluded. Total RNA was extracted from unfractionated whole blood that had been collected in Tempus Blood RNA tubes. In its sample, this clonotype was seen many times. It lacks a known antigen. No much larger clone exists at a distance of one base, and base qualities are not known.

The rearrangement combines TRBV29-1 with TRBJ1-1; TRBD1 fits 7 bases in the junction. The sequencing here drew on whole blood, taken in connection with sensitization to the hapten diphenylcyclopropenone (DPC). The sequence derives from a woman aged 25-40 years with alopecia areata. Some clones in this sample may be carry-over from other donors' samples. The CDR3 loop reads CSVEGNRGNTEAFF. The bases are TGCAGCGTGGAGGGAAACAGGGGGAACACTGAAGCTTTCTTT.